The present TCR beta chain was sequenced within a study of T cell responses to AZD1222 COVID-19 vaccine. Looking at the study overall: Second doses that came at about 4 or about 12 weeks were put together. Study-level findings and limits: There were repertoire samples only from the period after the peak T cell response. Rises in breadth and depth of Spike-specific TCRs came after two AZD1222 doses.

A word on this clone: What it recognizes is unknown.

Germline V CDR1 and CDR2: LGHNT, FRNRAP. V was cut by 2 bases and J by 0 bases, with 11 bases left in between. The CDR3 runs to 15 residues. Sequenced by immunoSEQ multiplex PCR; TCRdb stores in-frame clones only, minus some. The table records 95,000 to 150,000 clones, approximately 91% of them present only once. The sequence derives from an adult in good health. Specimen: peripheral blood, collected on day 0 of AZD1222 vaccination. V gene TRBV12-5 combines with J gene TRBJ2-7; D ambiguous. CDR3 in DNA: TGTGCTAGTGGTTTGTTCCAGAGAATCTCCTACGAGCAGTACTTC. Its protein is CASGLFQRISYEQYF.